This T cell receptor (beta chain) was captured by sequencing in a study of blood T cell repertoires in COVID-19. The wider study: Samples of COVID-19 (acute and convalescent) were obtained from the United States, Italy and Spain. Sources were T cells, B-cell-depleted T cells, or PBMCs; the material itself was cDNA or gDNA.

Original processing notes: How many nucleated cells were present was estimated from reference gene primer amplification. Using immunoSEQ multiplex PCR, the repertoire was profiled, and TCRdb retains in-frame clones only, with some absent. The V and J calls and clone size are taken from that table; D and trimming were inferred from the DNA. The sample includes more than 85,000 clones, around 73% of them seen just once. The sequencing input was peripheral blood. This receptor was identified in a man in his 60s with active or convalescent COVID-19.

The CDR3 bases are TGTGCCAGCAGCTTGACTAGCGGGATGGGGGAGCTGTTTTTT. Translation gives CASSLTSGMGELFF. The chain combines TRBV5-4 with TRBJ2-2; 10 bases are shared with TRBD2. The germline CDR1 and CDR2 sequences are SGHNT and YYREEE (reference sequence). The CDR3 has 14 amino acids. With 1 base clipped from V and 8 bases from J, the junction kept 2 bases outside the gene matches. The full variable domain, its missing parts supplied by reference TRBV5-4 and TRBJ2-2, is ETGVTQSPTHLIKTRGQQVTLRCSSQSGHNTVSWYQQALGQGPQFIFQYYREEENGRGNFPPRFSGLQFPNYSSELNVNALELDDSALYLCASSLTSGMGELFFGEGSRLTVL.